This T cell receptor beta chain was retrieved from a study of shared clonotypes between healthy human individuals. Libraries were prepared by immunoSEQ multiplex PCR; TCRdb keeps only in-frame clonotypes and omits some of them. Of roughly 700,000 clones in the sample, 74% were seen once. CD4+ cells underwent separation, giving CD45RA+ naive and CD45RA-negative memory subsets. Trimming removed 0 bases at V and 0 bases at J, with 9 bases between. The germline V gene has CDR1 SGDLS and CDR2 YYNGEE. The CDR3 runs to 15 residues. This sequence was found in a woman in her 30s in good health. This chain uses TRBV9 with TRBJ1-2; TRBD1 is a possible D gene (5 bases). The specimen was memory CD4+ T cells sorted from blood. The subset was: CD45RA-negative fraction. CDR3 amino acids: CASSVGGVANYGYTF. The CDR3 bases are TGTGCCAGCAGCGTAGGAGGGGTAGCTAACTATGGCTACACCTTC.